A selection of T cell receptor beta chains follows, all from one sample in a study of CD8 T cells in ankylosing spondylitis. TCRdb used MiXCR to reprocess the 5' RACE reads, holding one entry per CDR3 protein. This sample has fewer than 500,000 distinct CDR3 sequences, with around 26% found just once. Sequences were obtained from blood, either unsorted or a sorted T cell fraction (not recorded which). Source of these receptors: a male donor with ankylosing spondylitis. Each CDR3 is given with its conserved first and last residue. Fields, in order: J gene, clone size, V gene, CDR3 protein. Part of the rows lack a size; the others show once, few, many or a class for expanded clones.

>TRBJ1-4|.|TRBV21-1
CASSKARRAVNEKLFF
>TRBJ1-3|.|TRBV29-1
CSARYSGNTIYF
>TRBJ1-2|few|TRBV12-3/TRBV12-4
CASSRETEDYGYTF
>TRBJ2-1|once|TRBV20-1
CSATTDSYNEQFF
>TRBJ2-4|few|TRBV7-7
CASSLEFRVAKNIQYF
>TRBJ2-1|.|TRBV9
CASSLLAGTSYNEQFF
>TRBJ1-2|few|TRBV20-1
CSARPILYGYTF
>TRBJ1-1|many|TRBV18
CASSPGAAEAFF
>TRBJ2-1|.|TRBV7-2
CASSSPQGSGKNEQFF
>TRBJ2-5|few|TRBV12-3/TRBV12-4
CASSFGLNQETQYF
>TRBJ2-2|few|TRBV19
CASSRGGSNTGELFF
>TRBJ2-7|few|TRBV5-1
CASSSTSGSSYEQYF
>TRBJ2-3|.|TRBV7-7
CASSLVPQGGTQYF
>TRBJ1-1|.|TRBV20-1
CSASRQPMNTEAFF
>TRBJ1-5|few|TRBV3-1
CASSQGLIGRIQPQHF
>TRBJ1-6|.|TRBV11-2
CASSSLPYSPLHF
>TRBJ2-1|few|TRBV24-1
CATSDLHSEGSYNEQFF
>TRBJ1-2|few|TRBV11-3
CASSGGTGRIYGYTF
>TRBJ1-1|few|TRBV24-1
CATSSGQVRTEAFF
>TRBJ2-2|.|TRBV10-3
CAIRDGGANTGELFF
>TRBJ2-3|.|TRBV20-1
CSARSTDTQYF
>TRBJ2-1|.|TRBV7-9
CASPAGGPYNEQFF
>TRBJ2-3|.|TRBV11-3
CASSLGEGDSTDTQYF
>TRBJ1-4|few|TRBV24-1
CATSEIQGAKEKLFF
>TRBJ1-2|.|TRBV3-1
CASSQGKGGYTF
>TRBJ2-1|.|TRBV27
CASSYPFGRDFRLDEQFF
>TRBJ2-2|.|TRBV5-5
CASSLEQGSGELFF
>TRBJ1-4|.|TRBV7-2
CASSGPTGVYGKLFF
>TRBJ1-1|few|TRBV10-3
CAISDRTQNTEAFF
>TRBJ1-3|few|TRBV10-3
CAIRSSPEFAIYF
>TRBJ2-3|.|TRBV20-1
CSASEVRRLADTQYF
>TRBJ2-2|.|TRBV7-8
CASSTSGNTGELFF
>TRBJ2-3|.|TRBV5-1
CASSLLKGRTDTQYF
>TRBJ1-1|few|TRBV7-9
CASSSTGTENTEAFF
>TRBJ2-3|.|TRBV7-9
CASSPRVLPDTQYF